Sequencing of this T cell receptor beta chain was carried out in a study of T-cell memory formation after mild COVID-19. Points from the study as a whole: From day 15 to 85, contracting clones were balanced between CD4 and CD8, whereas later expanders leaned toward CD4+. The pre-infection memory compartment contained some responding clones, suggesting cross-reactive memory joined.

In regard to this clonotype: Its target is not known.

TCRdb redid the calling of the 5' RACE reads with MiXCR, one entry per CDR3 protein. The sample shows some 200,000 distinct CDR3 sequences, more than 8% of them seen only once. The sequence was obtained from a man between 18 and 35 years old who had mild COVID-19 (a few samples of this study predate the infection). Cell type and time point are not known. Sample: PBMCs or a T cell subset sorted from them (not recorded which).

CDR3 DNA: TGTGCCAGCAGCCCAGGGGGCGGGGGGACCTACAATGAGCAGTTCTTC. This encodes CASSPGGGGTYNEQFF. J is TRBJ2-1 and V is TRBV11-3; D may match TRBD1 or TRBD2 (8 bases each). Trimming pared 5 bases from V and 2 bases from J, leaving 16 bases between. The CDR3 spans 16 residues. Germline V CDR1 and CDR2: SGHNT, YENEEA.